This T cell receptor (beta chain) stems from a study of early T cells in non-severe SARS-CoV-2 infection. The CDR3 runs to 15 residues. Trimming cost V 5 bases and J 0 bases; bases outside gene matches: 4. Germline CDR1 is SGHVS and CDR2 is FQNEAQ. This clonotype was seen only a few times. Researchers tagged individual cDNA molecules with unique molecular identifiers. TCRdb re-called the 5' RACE reads through MiXCR, storing one row per CDR3 protein. The sample has about 88,000 distinct CDR3 sequences, under 15% seen once. The TCR was taken from an adult who was a healthcare worker with PCR-confirmed SARS-CoV-2 infection or an uninfected control (not recorded which). Sample: whole blood. V gene TRBV7-8 combines with J gene TRBJ1-3; 7 bases match TRBD1. CDR3 residues: CASSIGTASGNTIYF. The DNA for the CDR3 is TGTGCCAGCAGCATAGGGACAGCCTCTGGAAACACCATATATTTT.